These 10 T cell receptor beta chains came from one sample sequenced in a study of blood T cell repertoires in COVID-19. Profiling relied on immunoSEQ multiplex PCR, and the TCRdb table lists in-frame clones only, not all of them. The data contain approximately 200,000 clones, 70% to 90% of them seen just once; the ten biggest clones take up 3% to 4%. Sequenced material: peripheral blood. Receptors originate from a man between 60 and 75 years old with acute or convalescent COVID-19.

The chain links TRBV5-6 to TRBJ1-5; 12 nucleotides line up with TRBD1. This CDR3 has 15 residues. Germline V gene lookup returns CDR1 SGHDT and CDR2 YYEEEE. Trimming removed 4 bases from V and 7 bases from J; junction bases left unmatched: 6. The CDR3 region has the DNA TGTGCCAGCAGCGGCGGGACAGGGGGCGGCCAGCCCCAGCATTTT. This codes for CASSGGTGGGQPQHF.

The rearrangement links TRBV11-2 to TRBJ1-1; D gene unclear. Germline lookup yields CDR1 SGHAT and CDR2 FQNNGV. Trimming took 1 base from V and 0 from J, leaving 6 bases between them. The CDR3 spans 14 residues. The CDR3 DNA reads TGTGCCAGCAGCTTAGTGAGGTTGAACACTGAAGCTTTCTTT. Translation gives CASSLVRLNTEAFF.

The chain couples TRBV18 to TRBJ2-1, with TRBD2 matching over 10 bases. Germline V gene lookup returns CDR1 KGHSH and CDR2 LQKENI. This CDR3 is 16 amino acids long. V gave up 5 bases and J gave up 7 bases; unmatched junction bases: 11. The DNA of the CDR3 is TGTGCCAGCTCAAGCATCCTAGCGGGAGTTGGGAATGAGCAGTTCTTC. Translated: CASSSILAGVGNEQFF.

V gene TRBV7-6 combines with J gene TRBJ1-5; D gene ambiguous. CDR1 and CDR2 (germline): SGHVS, FNYEAQ. The CDR3 totals 18 residues. V was cut by 5 bases and J by 4 bases, with 24 bases left in between. Written as DNA, the CDR3 is TGTGCCAGCAGCGCAAAGGAATCAGGTTACGGGGTAAATCAGCCCCAGCATTTT. It encodes CASSAKESGYGVNQPQHF. The complete variable domain, with remaining parts taken from reference TRBV7-6 and TRBJ1-5, reads GAGVSQSPRYKVTKRGQDVALRCDPISGHVSLYWYRQALGQGPEFLTYFNYEAQQDKSGLPNDRFSAERPEGSISTLTIQRTEQRDSAMYRCASSAKESGYGVNQPQHFGDGTRLSIL.

The chain carries TRBV12-3 or TRBV12-4 and TRBJ2-1; the D gene is possibly TRBD2 (5 bases). This CDR3 comprises 13 residues. V was trimmed by 5 bases and J by 8 bases, leaving 13 bases between them. CDR3 loop: CASSPKASYEQFF. The CDR3 coding sequence is TGTGCCAGCAGTCCCAAGGCTAGCTATGAGCAGTTCTTC.

This chain links TRBV5-1 with TRBJ1-6; maybe TRBD1 (6 bases). The germline CDR1 and CDR2 sequences are SGHRS and YFSETQ. This CDR3 spans 15 amino acids. Trimming took off 3 bases at V and 5 bases at J, with 12 bases between the two ends. CDR3 sequence reads: CASSSSGQNNSPLHF. The CDR3 bases are TGCGCCAGCAGCTCCTCCGGACAGAATAATTCACCCCTCCACTTT.

CDR3 amino acids: CASSLAGPGTGELFF. CDR3 DNA: TGTGCCAGCAGCTTGGCAGGGCCCGGCACCGGGGAGCTGTTTTTT. This chain uses TRBV7-3 with TRBJ2-2, with D possibly being TRBD1 (5 bases). Germline V lookup: CDR1 SGHTA, CDR2 FQGTGA. Deletions cut 3 bases from V and 4 bases from J, with 12 bases between. The CDR3 contains 15 residues.

The V gene is TRBV28, the J gene TRBJ1-6; D uncertain. Trimming pared 6 bases from V and 11 bases from J, leaving 14 bases between. Germline V gene lookup returns CDR1 MDHEN and CDR2 SYDVKM. The CDR3 runs 13 residues. In DNA, the CDR3 is TGTGCCAGCAGAATAGGGCACGGGGCACCCCTCCACTTT. It translates to CASRIGHGAPLHF.

The chain couples TRBV9 to TRBJ2-5; 12 bases map to TRBD2. V trimming: 4 bases; J trimming: 4 bases; junction bases outside the gene matches: 5. The CDR3 has 15 amino acids. The V gene's germline CDR1 is SGDLS and CDR2 YYNGEE. The CDR3 region has the DNA TGTGCCAGCAGCCGGACTAGCGGGATAGGAGAGACCCAGTACTTC. Protein sequence: CASSRTSGIGETQYF.

This clone showed up just once. The genes are TRBV11-2 and TRBJ2-2; D is undetermined. Per the germline V gene, CDR1 is SGHAT and CDR2 is FQNNGV. Trimming took off 2 bases at V and 1 base at J, with 5 bases between the two ends. The length of the CDR3 is 14 residues. The CDR3 protein is CASSLLGNTGELFF. The CDR3 nucleotides read TGTGCCAGCAGCTTACTAGGGAACACCGGGGAGCTGTTTTTT. The complete variable domain, with remaining parts taken from reference TRBV11-2 and TRBJ2-2, reads EAGVAQSPRYKIIEKRQSVAFWCNPISGHATLYWYQQILGQGPKLLIQFQNNGVVDDSQLPKDRFSAERLKGVDSTLKIQPAKLEDSAVYLCASSLLGNTGELFFGEGSRLTVL.